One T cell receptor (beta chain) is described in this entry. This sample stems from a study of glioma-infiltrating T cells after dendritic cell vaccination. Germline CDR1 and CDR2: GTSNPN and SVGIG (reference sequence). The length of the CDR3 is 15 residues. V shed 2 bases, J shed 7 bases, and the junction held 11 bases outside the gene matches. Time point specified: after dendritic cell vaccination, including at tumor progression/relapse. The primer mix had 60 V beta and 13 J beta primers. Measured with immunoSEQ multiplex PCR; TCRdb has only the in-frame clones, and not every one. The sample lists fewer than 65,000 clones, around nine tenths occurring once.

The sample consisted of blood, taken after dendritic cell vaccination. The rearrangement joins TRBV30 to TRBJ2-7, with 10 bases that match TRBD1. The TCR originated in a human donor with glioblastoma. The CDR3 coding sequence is TGTGCCTGGAGTTTCTTTGGGACAGGGGTGAGGGAGCAGTACTTC. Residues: CAWSFFGTGVREQYF.